The source of this TCR beta chain is a study of human T cells and chemical hapten exposure. On the study more broadly: Small differences in pooled library volume mainly drove the variation in TCR yields per sample.

Comments on this clonotype: Its cognate antigen is unknown.

V dropped 6 bases and J dropped 4; count of bases not matched to a gene: 7. The CDR3 runs to 14 residues. Germline loops: CDR1 SQVTM, CDR2 ANQGSEA. Study-level points and caveats: Correlating positively with patch test score were the PT1 expanded TCR counts.

Time point in this sample: patch test 1, 2 weeks after DPC sensitization. The treatment is: therapeutic diphenylcyclopropenone sensitization with weekly scalp DPC. Extraction yielded total RNA from whole blood (unfractionated). Per the original data handling: Per-sample TCR counts ranged from 23,224 to 690,600, median roughly 87,000. MiXCR, run by TCRdb on the RACE reads, gives a single entry per CDR3 protein. TCRdb's processing, not the authors', yielded these V and J calls. In the table there are 30,000 to 40,000 distinct CDR3 sequences, more than 6% of which are singletons. The gene calls are TRBV29-1 and TRBJ2-2; 8 nucleotides agree with TRBD1. This receptor was taken from a woman under 40 with alopecia areata. Some clones in this sample may be carry-over from other donors' samples. Sample: whole blood, taken in connection with sensitization to the hapten diphenylcyclopropenone (DPC). CDR3 in amino acids: CSVVTGESTGELFF. CDR3 bases: TGCAGCGTCGTGACAGGGGAGAGCACCGGGGAGCTGTTTTTT.